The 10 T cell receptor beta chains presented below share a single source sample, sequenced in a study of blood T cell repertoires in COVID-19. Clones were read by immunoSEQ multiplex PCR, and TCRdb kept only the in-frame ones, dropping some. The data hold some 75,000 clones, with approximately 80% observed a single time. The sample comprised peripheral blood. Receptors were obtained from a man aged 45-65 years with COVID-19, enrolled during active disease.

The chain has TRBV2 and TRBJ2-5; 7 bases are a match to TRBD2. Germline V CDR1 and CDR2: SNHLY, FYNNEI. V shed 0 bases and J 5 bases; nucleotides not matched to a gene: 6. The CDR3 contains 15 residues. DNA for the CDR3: TGTGCCAGCAGTGAAGCACAACTGCGGGGGGAGACCCAGTACTTC. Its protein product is CASSEAQLRGETQYF. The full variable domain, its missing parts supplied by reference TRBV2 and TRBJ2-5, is EPEVTQTPSHQVTQMGQEVILRCVPISNHLYFYWYRQILGQKVEFLVSFYNNEISEKSEIFDDQFSVERPDGSNFTLKIRSTKLEDSAMYFCASSEAQLRGETQYFGPGTRLLVL.

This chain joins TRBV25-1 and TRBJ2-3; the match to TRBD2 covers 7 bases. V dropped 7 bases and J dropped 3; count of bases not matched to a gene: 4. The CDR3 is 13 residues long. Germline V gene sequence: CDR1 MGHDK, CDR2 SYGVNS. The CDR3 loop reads CASTFSGTDTQYF. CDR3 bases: TGTGCCAGCACCTTTAGCGGGACAGATACGCAGTATTTT.

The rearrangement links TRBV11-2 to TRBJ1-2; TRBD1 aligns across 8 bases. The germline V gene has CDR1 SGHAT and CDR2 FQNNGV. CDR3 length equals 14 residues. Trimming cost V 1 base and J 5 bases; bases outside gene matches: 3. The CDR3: CASSLAQGAYGYTF. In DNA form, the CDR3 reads TGTGCCAGCAGCTTAGCCCAGGGGGCGTATGGCTACACCTTC.

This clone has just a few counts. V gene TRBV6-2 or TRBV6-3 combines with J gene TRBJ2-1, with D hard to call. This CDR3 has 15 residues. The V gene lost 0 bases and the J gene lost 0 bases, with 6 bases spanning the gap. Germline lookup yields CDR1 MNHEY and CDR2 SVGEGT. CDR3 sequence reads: CASSYSLSSYNEQFF. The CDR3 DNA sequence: TGTGCCAGCAGTTACTCGCTCAGCTCCTACAATGAGCAGTTCTTC.

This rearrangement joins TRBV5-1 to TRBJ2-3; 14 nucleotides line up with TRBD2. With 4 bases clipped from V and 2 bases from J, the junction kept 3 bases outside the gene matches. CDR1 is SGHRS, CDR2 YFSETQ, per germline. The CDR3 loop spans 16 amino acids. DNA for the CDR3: TGCGCCAGCAGCGCGGGACTAGCGGGAGCCACAGATACGCAGTATTTT. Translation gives CASSAGLAGATDTQYF.

The CDR3: CAWSAGTLGHYSNQPQHF. In DNA, the CDR3 is TGTGCCTGGAGTGCCGGTACCCTGGGCCATTATAGCAATCAGCCCCAGCATTTT. This sequence joins TRBV30 and TRBJ1-5; D gene ambiguous. CDR3 size: 18 residues. V was clipped by 1 base and J by 0 bases, with 19 bases between them. CDR1 is GTSNPN, CDR2 SVGIG, per germline (reference sequence).

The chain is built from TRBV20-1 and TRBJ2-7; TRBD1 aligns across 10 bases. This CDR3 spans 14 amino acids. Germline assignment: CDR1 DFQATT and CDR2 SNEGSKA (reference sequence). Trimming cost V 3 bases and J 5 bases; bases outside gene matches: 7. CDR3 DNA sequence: TGCAGTGCTAGTACCGGGACAGGGGCGGACGAGCAGTACTTC. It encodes CSASTGTGADEQYF.

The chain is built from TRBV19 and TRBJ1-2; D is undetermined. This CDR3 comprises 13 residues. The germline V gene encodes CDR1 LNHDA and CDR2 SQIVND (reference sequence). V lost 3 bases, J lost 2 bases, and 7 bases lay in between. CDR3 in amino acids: CASSINSNYGYTF. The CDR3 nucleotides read TGTGCCAGTAGTATCAATTCAAACTATGGCTACACCTTC.

The CDR3 loop reads CASSFTAGANVLTF. CDR3 nucleotide sequence: TGCGCCAGCAGCTTTACAGCTGGGGCCAACGTCCTGACTTTC. The chain links TRBV5-1 to TRBJ2-6; no clear D. The germline gives CDR1 SGHRS, CDR2 YFSETQ. The CDR3 is 14 residues long. The V and J ends lost 2 bases and 2 bases respectively, with 5 bases between them.

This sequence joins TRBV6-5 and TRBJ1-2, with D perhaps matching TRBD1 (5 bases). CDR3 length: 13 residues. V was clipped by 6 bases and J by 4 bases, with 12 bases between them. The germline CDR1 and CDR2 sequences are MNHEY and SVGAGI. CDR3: CASRGRGIYGYTF. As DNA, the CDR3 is TGTGCCAGCAGGGGCCGGGGGATCTATGGCTACACCTTC.